This TCR beta chain was recorded in a study of cytomegalovirus exposure and HLA in healthy donors. Primers included in the PCR were 60 Vbeta and 13 Jbeta primers. Sequencing was performed with immunoSEQ multiplex PCR; in TCRdb, only in-frame clones are kept and a portion is missing. Among 130,000 or so clones listed, approximately 80% were seen once. The CDR3 runs 15 residues. V gave up 0 bases and J gave up 2 bases, with 11 bases separating them. Looked up from germline, CDR1 is LGHNA and CDR2 is YNFKEQ. This clonotype originated in a man aged 30 to 45 in good health and CMV-seronegative. Material for sequencing was PBMCs. The V call is TRBV4-2, the J call TRBJ2-7, with unresolved D. Here the CDR3 reads CASSQDSHLTYEQYF. DNA for the CDR3: TGTGCCAGCAGCCAAGATTCGCACTTGACCTACGAGCAGTACTTC.